Listed below are T cell receptor beta chains from one sample, sequenced in a study of monozygotic twins with inflammatory bowel disease. TCRdb reprocessed the 5' RACE reads, with one entry per CDR3 protein and no DNA. The sample totals under 150,000 distinct CDR3 sequences. The sample consisted of blood. The receptors originated from a human donor with ulcerative colitis or Crohn's disease, or a healthy co-twin of an affected twin (not recorded which). Each CDR3 is given with its conserved first and last residue.

cdr3_aa: CASSQDRFPWWAQYF; j_call: TRBJ2-5; v_call: TRBV14; cdr3_length: 15
cdr3_aa: CASSLGKRGFQETQYF; j_call: TRBJ2-5; v_call: TRBV7-8; cdr3_length: 16
cdr3_aa: CASSLRSGGRPNTGELFF; j_call: TRBJ2-2; v_call: TRBV7-2; cdr3_length: 18
cdr3_aa: CSAGGILSYEQYF; j_call: TRBJ2-7; v_call: TRBV20-1; cdr3_length: 13
cdr3_aa: CASSGGFYEQYF; j_call: TRBJ2-7; v_call: TRBV27; cdr3_length: 12
cdr3_aa: CASSPFGRSGANVLTF; j_call: TRBJ2-6; v_call: TRBV7-2; cdr3_length: 16
cdr3_aa: CASSVRPVHQETQYF; j_call: TRBJ2-5; v_call: TRBV9; cdr3_length: 15
cdr3_aa: CASSLDRGGIYEQYF; j_call: TRBJ2-7; v_call: TRBV7-2; cdr3_length: 15
cdr3_aa: CSAAGGGYNEQFF; j_call: TRBJ2-1; v_call: TRBV20-1; cdr3_length: 13
cdr3_aa: CSAGTGGIGYEKLFF; j_call: TRBJ1-4; v_call: TRBV20-1; cdr3_length: 15